This TCR beta chain emerged from a study of blood T cell repertoires in COVID-19. Seattle patients were enrolled while actively infected and followed longitudinally. As originally analysed: Reference gene primer amplification yielded estimated nucleated cell counts. The method was immunoSEQ multiplex PCR; TCRdb's version includes in-frame clones alone and lacks a portion of them. The V and J calls and the clone size are those of that table, but D and trimming were determined from the DNA. The table lists under 250,000 clones, about 87% of them singletons. The sequencing input was peripheral blood. This receptor was obtained from a woman in her thirties with COVID-19, enrolled during active disease.

The CDR3 nucleotides are TGCGCCAGCAGCCAGGGACTAGCCCCGAACAATGAGCAGTTCTTC. Translating it yields CASSQGLAPNNEQFF. The chain carries TRBV4-3 and TRBJ2-1, with 9 bases matching TRBD2. V shed 3 bases and J 5 bases; nucleotides not matched to a gene: 5. This CDR3 is built from 15 residues. Germline values: CDR1 LGHNA, CDR2 YSLEER.